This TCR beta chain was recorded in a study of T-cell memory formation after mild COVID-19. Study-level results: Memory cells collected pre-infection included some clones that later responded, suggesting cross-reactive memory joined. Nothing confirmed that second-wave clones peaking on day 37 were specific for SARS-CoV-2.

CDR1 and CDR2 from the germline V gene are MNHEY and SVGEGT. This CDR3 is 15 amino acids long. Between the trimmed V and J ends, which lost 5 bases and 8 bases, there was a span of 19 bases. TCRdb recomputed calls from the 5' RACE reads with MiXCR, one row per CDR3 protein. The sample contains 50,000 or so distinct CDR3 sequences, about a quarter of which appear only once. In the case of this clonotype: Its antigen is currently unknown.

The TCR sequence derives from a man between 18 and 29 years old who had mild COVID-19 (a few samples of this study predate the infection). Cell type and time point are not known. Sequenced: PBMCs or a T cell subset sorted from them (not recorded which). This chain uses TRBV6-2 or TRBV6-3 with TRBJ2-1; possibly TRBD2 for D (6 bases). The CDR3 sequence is CASSRGDGAWDEQFF. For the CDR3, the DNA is TGTGCCAGCAGTCGCGGGGACGGGGCTTGGGATGAGCAGTTCTTC.